What follows is one T cell receptor (beta chain) and its context. Its antigen specificity is not known. No much larger clone is present one base from it, and per-base qualities are unavailable. DNA was extracted from blood mononuclear cells, with the same DNA used for both TCR and STAT3 sequencing. These data originate in a study of STAT3 mutations in large granular lymphocyte leukemia (dated by TCRdb to the late 2010s). As for the study more broadly: In roughly half of the longitudinally sequenced T-LGLL patients, canonical activating STAT3 mutations were detected. More than half of T-LGLL patients received one or more immunosuppressive therapy regimens, with hematologic response in roughly 41% of those treated. To reconstruct clonal hierarchy and dynamics, serial deep sequencing of TCRbeta CDR3 and STAT3 was performed in patients with T-cell large granular lymphocyte leukemia. From an initial cohort of hundreds of LGL patients, 20 or so representative T-LGLL cases were selected for longitudinal TCRbeta and STAT3 sequencing. As controls, the study also included longitudinal sequencing of a couple of patients with natural killer LGL leukemia. Each patient was sequenced at an average of 4 time points, ranging from 2 to 8 samplings. What the study reported, not specific to this receptor: Linking therapy response to changes in TCR clonal burden was complicated by variable intervals between samplings and by differing treatment regimens. In several patients, dominant TCR clone burden exceeded STAT3 mutant burden, suggesting STAT3 mutation arose secondarily within a pre-expanded clone. TCR clonotype switching after therapy was seen in about 30% of the 18 patients, with all newly emerging clones being STAT3 wild type. Because codominant clonotypes persisted in some patients, a small but highly pathogenic clone may have been missed. At least one immunodominant TCRbeta clonotype was present in every T-LGLL patient, and multiple immunodominant subclonotypes appeared in about half of the T-LGLL patients. Because no samples were available when a clone first appeared, clonal expansion had to be inferred from samplings taken at other points.

The CDR3 has 12 amino acids, counting the end cysteine and phenylalanine. The read is trimmed to its CDR3 DNA, 36 bases read in frame from base 1. CDR1 and CDR2 (PRHDT, FYEKMQ) derive from the germline V gene (reference sequence). V is clipped by 3 bases and J by 8 bases, and the sequence between their germline boundaries is 8 bases long. TCRbeta libraries were sequenced on an Illumina MiSeq, averaging roughly 41,000 productive templates per sample. Multiplex PCR amplification was used to generate TCRbeta CDR3 libraries with the immunoSEQ assay. For the original study's pipeline: Repertoire diversity was calculated as previously defined, and values close to 0 indicated extremely monoclonal samples. Imported from immuneACCESS, the table was reduced by TCRdb to in-frame sequences with V and J called. These copies leave out some clones; in studies compared against another copy, an unresolved V gene accounts for under half, and the cause of the remainder is not known. V and J calls plus clone size are reproduced from that table; the DNA served to infer D and trimming. For this sample the table gives 15,000 to 18,000 clones, of which 80% to 95% were detected only once. The top ten clonotypes cover 7.5% to 9.5% of the sample.

The sequence links TRBV13 to TRBJ2-4; a tentative D call is TRBD2 (5 bases match). The source of this sequence is a woman aged 45-65 years with T-cell large granular lymphocyte leukemia. Some clones in this sample may be carry-over from other donors' samples. The age is the age at diagnosis. The source material was peripheral blood mononuclear cells. The CDR3 region: CASSFRTHIQYF. The DNA sequence follows: TGTGCCAGCAGCTTCCGGACTCACATTCAGTACTTC.